Listed here is a single TCR beta chain. The antigen is not known. Specimens obtained from alopecia areata patients comprised lesional scalp punch biopsies and peripheral blood. These data belong to a study of CD8+ T cells in alopecia areata. Study-level points and caveats: Scalp samples also contribute reads from the resident alphabeta T cells found in normal skin. Patients shared TCRs less clearly than mice did, possibly for HLA-related reasons.

RNA was isolated and reverse transcribed to cDNA, the sequencing template. Method: immunoSEQ multiplex PCR; TCRdb's copy keeps in-frame clones and lacks some. The sample includes 120,000 or so clones, roughly 54% of them seen just once. There are 17 residues in the CDR3. Trimming cost V 6 bases and J 6 bases; bases outside gene matches: 8. The germline V gene has CDR1 SEHNR and CDR2 FQNEAQ (reference sequence). The receptor was isolated from a human donor with alopecia areata. The chain combines TRBV7-9 with TRBJ2-2; TRBD2 agrees at 15 bases. The sequencing used CD4+ T cells sorted from blood, collected at week 0. CDR3 in amino acids: CASRTGTSGRRSGELFF. CDR3 DNA sequence: TGTGCCAGCAGAACTGGGACTAGCGGGAGGAGGTCCGGGGAGCTGTTTTTT. Drawing the rest from reference TRBV7-9 and TRBJ2-2, the complete variable domain is DTGVSQNPRHKITKRGQNVTFRCDPISEHNRLYWYRQTLGQGPEFLTYFQNEAQLEKSRLLSDRFSAERPKGSFSTLEIQRTEQGDSAMYLCASRTGTSGRRSGELFFGEGSRLTVL.